The TCR beta chain under discussion was sequenced for a study of PD-1 blockade in classical Hodgkin lymphoma. Study-wide results and caveats: As was reported, newly diagnosed patients showed lower baseline TCR diversity than healthy donors did.

Germline-derived CDR1 and CDR2 are SQVTM and ANQGSEA. This CDR3 is 12 amino acids long. Deletions cut 7 bases from V and 0 bases from J, with 9 bases between. Concerning this clone: Its antigen is as yet unknown.

The data were produced by immunoSEQ multiplex PCR, yet TCRdb's version contains in-frame clones alone and is incomplete. The sample carries tens of thousands of clones, about 88% recorded once. Time point defined: newly diagnosed, previously untreated cHL patient sample. Magnetic negative selection was used to purify CD4+ T cells from PBMCs that had been thawed. The study compared against PBMCs from newly diagnosed, untreated classical Hodgkin lymphoma. Sequencing used CD4+ T cells from blood. The chain is built from TRBV29-1 and TRBJ1-1; possible D gene TRBD1, 6 bases. This receptor was identified in a human donor with classical Hodgkin lymphoma. As DNA, the CDR3 is TGCAGCGGTGGACAGATGAACACTGAAGCTTTCTTT. Its protein is CSGGQMNTEAFF. The entire variable domain, with the rest obtained from reference TRBV29-1 and TRBJ1-1, is as follows: SAVISQKPSRDICQRGTSLTIQCQVDSQVTMMFWYRQQPGQSLTLIATANQGSEATYESGFVIDKFPISRPNLTFSTLTVSNMSPEDSSIYLCSGGQMNTEAFFGQGTRLTVV.